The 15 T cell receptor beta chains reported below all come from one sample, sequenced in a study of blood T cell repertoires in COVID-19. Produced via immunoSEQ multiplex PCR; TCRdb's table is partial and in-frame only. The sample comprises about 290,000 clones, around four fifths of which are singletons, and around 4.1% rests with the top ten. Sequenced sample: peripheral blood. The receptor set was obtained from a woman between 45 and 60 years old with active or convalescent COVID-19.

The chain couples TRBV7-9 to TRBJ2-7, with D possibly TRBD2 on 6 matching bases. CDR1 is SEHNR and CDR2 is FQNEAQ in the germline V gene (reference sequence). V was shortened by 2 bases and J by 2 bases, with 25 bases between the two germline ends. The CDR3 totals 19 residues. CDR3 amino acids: CASSLSGLVRGNIPYEQYF. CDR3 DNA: TGTGCCAGCAGCTTAAGTGGATTGGTCCGGGGGAACATTCCCTACGAGCAGTACTTC.

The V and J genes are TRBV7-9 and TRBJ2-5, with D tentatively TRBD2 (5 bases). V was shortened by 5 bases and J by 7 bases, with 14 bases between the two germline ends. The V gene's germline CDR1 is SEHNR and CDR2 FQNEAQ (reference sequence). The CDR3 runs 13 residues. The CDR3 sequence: CASSRTSMGTQYF. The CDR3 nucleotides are TGTGCCAGCAGCCGTACTAGTATGGGGACCCAGTACTTC.

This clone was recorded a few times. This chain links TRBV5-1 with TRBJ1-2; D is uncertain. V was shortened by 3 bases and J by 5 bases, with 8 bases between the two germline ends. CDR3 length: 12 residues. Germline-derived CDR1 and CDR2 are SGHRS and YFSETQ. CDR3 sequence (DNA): TGCGCCAGCAGCTCCTCTTTATATGGCTACACCTTC. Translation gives CASSSSLYGYTF.

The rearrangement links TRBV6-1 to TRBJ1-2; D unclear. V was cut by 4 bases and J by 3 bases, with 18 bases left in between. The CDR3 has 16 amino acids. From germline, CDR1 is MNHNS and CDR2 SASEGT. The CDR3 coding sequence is TGTGCCAGCAGTGCCTTGGTCGGTTTTTTGGACTATGGCTACACCTTC. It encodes CASSALVGFLDYGYTF.

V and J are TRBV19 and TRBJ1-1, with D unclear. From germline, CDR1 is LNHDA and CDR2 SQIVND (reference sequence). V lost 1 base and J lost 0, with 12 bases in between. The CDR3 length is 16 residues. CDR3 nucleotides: TGTGCCAGTAGTATAGGACCCGGACTCTTGAACACTGAAGCTTTCTTT. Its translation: CASSIGPGLLNTEAFF.

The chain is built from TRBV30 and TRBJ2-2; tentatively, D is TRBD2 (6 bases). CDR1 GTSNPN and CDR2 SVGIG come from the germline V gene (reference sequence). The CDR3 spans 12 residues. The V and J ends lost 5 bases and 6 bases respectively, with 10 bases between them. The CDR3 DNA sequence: TGTGCCTGGCCCGGGAGCGCCGGGGAGCTGTTTTTT. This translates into CAWPGSAGELFF.

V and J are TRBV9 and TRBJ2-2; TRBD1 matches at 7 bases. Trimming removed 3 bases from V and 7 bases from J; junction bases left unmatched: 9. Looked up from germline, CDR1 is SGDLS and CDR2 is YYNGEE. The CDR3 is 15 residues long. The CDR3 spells CASSASYRGLGELFF. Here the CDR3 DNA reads TGTGCCAGCAGCGCCTCTTACAGGGGCCTCGGGGAGCTGTTTTTT. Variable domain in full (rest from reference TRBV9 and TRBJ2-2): DSGVTQTPKHLITATGQRVTLRCSPRSGDLSVYWYQQSLDQGLQFLIQYYNGEERAKGNILERFSAQQFPDLHSELNLSSLELGDSALYFCASSASYRGLGELFFGEGSRLTVL.

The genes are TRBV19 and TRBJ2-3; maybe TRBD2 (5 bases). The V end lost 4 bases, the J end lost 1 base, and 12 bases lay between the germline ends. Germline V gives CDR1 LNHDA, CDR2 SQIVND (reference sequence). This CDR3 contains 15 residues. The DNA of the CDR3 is TGTGCCAGTAGTACCAGGACTGGCCGCACAGATACGCAGTATTTT. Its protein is CASSTRTGRTDTQYF. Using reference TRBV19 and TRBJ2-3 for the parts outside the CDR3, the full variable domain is DGGITQSPKYLFRKEGQNVTLSCEQNLNHDAMYWYRQDPGQGLRLIYYSQIVNDFQKGDIAEGYSVSREKKESFPLTVTSAQKNPTAFYLCASSTRTGRTDTQYFGPGTRLTVL.

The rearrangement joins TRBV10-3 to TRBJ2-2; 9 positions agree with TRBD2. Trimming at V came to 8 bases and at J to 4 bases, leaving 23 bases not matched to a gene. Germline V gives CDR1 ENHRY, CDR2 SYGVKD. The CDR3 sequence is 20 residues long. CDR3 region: CAIRRSGRGASGTITGELFF. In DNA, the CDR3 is TGTGCCATCCGCCGGAGCGGGAGAGGAGCTAGCGGGACGATCACCGGGGAGCTGTTTTTT.

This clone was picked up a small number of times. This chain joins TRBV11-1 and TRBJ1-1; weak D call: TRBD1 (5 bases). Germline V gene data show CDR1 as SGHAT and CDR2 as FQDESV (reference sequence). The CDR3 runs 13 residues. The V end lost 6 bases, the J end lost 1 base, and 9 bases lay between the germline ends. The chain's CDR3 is CASRDDRNTEAFF. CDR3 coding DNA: TGTGCCAGCAGAGACGACAGGAACACTGAAGCTTTCTTT.

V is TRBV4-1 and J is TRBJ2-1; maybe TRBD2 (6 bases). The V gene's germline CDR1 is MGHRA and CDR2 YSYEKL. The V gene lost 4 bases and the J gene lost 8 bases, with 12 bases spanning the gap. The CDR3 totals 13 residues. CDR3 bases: TGCGCCAGCAGCCCGGGACTTGGCGATGAGCAGTTCTTC. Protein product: CASSPGLGDEQFF.

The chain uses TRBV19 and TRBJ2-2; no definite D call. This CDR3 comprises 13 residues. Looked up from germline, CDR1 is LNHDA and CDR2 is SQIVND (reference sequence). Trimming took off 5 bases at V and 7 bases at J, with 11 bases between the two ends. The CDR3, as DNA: TGTGCCAGTAGTCCCCGGGTGGGCGGGGAGCTGTTTTTT. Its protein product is CASSPRVGGELFF.

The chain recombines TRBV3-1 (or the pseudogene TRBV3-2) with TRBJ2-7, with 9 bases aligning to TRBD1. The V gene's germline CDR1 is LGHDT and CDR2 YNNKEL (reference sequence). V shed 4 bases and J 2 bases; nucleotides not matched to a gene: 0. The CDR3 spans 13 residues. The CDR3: CASSRQGAYEQYF. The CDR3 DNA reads TGTGCCAGCAGCCGACAGGGGGCCTACGAGCAGTACTTC.

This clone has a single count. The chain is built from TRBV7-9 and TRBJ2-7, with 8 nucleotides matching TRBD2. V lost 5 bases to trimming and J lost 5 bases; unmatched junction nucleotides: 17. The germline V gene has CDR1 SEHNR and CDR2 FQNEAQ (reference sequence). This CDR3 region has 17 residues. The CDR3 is CASSANWGAGGSHEQYF. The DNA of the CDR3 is TGTGCCAGCAGCGCCAATTGGGGGGCGGGAGGTTCCCACGAGCAGTACTTC.

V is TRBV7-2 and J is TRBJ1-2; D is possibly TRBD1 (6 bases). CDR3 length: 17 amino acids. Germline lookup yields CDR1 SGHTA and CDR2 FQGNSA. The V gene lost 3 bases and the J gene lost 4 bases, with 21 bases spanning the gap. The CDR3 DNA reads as TGTGCCAGCAGCTTCACCCCGCGGGGAGGGGGATTCTATGGCTACACCTTC. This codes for CASSFTPRGGGFYGYTF.